The source of this TCR beta chain is a study of T cell responses to AZD1222 COVID-19 vaccine. Study results and limitations: Spike-specific TCR breadth and depth rose after two AZD1222 doses.

Concerning this clone: What it binds is unknown.

CDR1 and CDR2 (germline): MNHEY, SMNVEV (reference sequence). Between the trimmed V and J ends, which lost 6 bases and 4 bases, there was a span of 15 bases. The CDR3 totals 14 residues. Measured with immunoSEQ multiplex PCR; TCRdb has only the in-frame clones, and not every one. The data show around 80,000 clones, 70% to 90% seen once. Here the sequenced sample was peripheral blood, taken on day 0 of AZD1222 vaccination. The sequence was collected from an adult in good health. The chain carries TRBV27 and TRBJ1-2; possibly TRBD1 for D (5 bases). Here the CDR3 DNA reads TGTGCCAGCAGCCCCAGACAGACACGCTATGGCTACACCTTC. This codes for CASSPRQTRYGYTF.